The text below deals with one T cell receptor (beta chain). Its antigen remains unknown. This specimen comes from a study of cytomegalovirus exposure and HLA in healthy donors. About the research overall: Early released data comprised around 79 million unique TCRs from HLA-typed donors. Findings and caveats of the study: According to a later analysis, donors in an Asian-associated ancestry cluster reportedly had fewer N-insertions than the approximately 670-donor mean.

This PCR relied on a set of 60 Vbeta primers and 13 Jbeta primers. TCRdb keeps only in-frame clones here, not all; method: immunoSEQ multiplex PCR. The repertoire table contains 95,000 to 150,000 clones. Participants comprised healthy donors of bone marrow. The TCR was taken from a man aged 18 to 29 in good health and CMV-seronegative. The sample was PBMCs.

The DNA of the CDR3 is TGTGCCAGCAGCCAGGGAAACACTGAAGCTTTCTTT. Translated: CASSQGNTEAFF. The rearrangement links TRBV7-2 to TRBJ1-1; D possibly corresponds to TRBD1 (5 bases). V lost 5 bases and J 2 bases, leaving 6 bases between the germline ends. Germline V gene sequence: CDR1 SGHTA, CDR2 FQGNSA. The CDR3 is 12 amino acids.